Described below is a single T cell receptor beta chain sequence and its context. Its antigen remains unknown. Between the trimmed V and J ends, which lost 3 bases and 7 bases, there was a span of 16 bases. Germline values: CDR1 LNHNV, CDR2 YYDKDF (reference sequence). The CDR3 covers 15 residues. The Oncomine TCR Beta short-read assay was what sequenced the DNA obtained from cultured CD4+ T cells. TCRdb processed the PCR reads anew with MiXCR; each CDR3 protein has one entry. Here the sample spans 13,000 or so distinct CDR3 sequences, around 29% being singletons. Treatment given: roughly 10-day PBMC culture with coronavirus spike peptide pools or control peptides (ViraFEST assay). This specimen belongs to a study of vaccination and CD4 T cells after COVID-19. Background on the study: Each person enrolled got two BNT162b2 or mRNA-1273 vaccine doses.

The sequence came from a human donor who received a COVID-19 vaccine. The input for sequencing was CD4+ T cells from blood, cultured in vitro, taken before SARS-CoV-2 vaccination. J is TRBJ2-1 and V is TRBV15, with a weak D call TRBD2 (6 bases). The CDR3 protein is CATSRVPTSGNEQFF. DNA of the CDR3: TGTGCCACCAGCAGGGTTCCGACCAGCGGGAATGAGCAGTTCTTC. Using reference TRBV15 and TRBJ2-1 for the parts outside the CDR3, the full variable domain is DAMVIQNPRYQVTQFGKPVTLSCSQTLNHNVMYWYQQKSSQAPKLLFHYYDKDFNNEADTPDNFQSRRPNTSFCFLDIRSPGLGDTAMYLCATSRVPTSGNEQFFGPGTRLTVL.